This TCR beta chain was recorded in a study of blood T cell repertoires in COVID-19. Whole-study context: Samples came from the United States, Italy and Spain, spanning acute and convalescent COVID-19. The cDNA or gDNA used as material had been derived from T cells, B-cell-depleted T cells, or PBMCs.

As processed by the authors: Nucleated cell number was recorded as an estimate derived from reference gene primer amplification. Repertoires were generated with immunoSEQ multiplex PCR, while TCRdb's copy carries only in-frame clones and drops some. V and J calls and clone size come straight from that table; D and trimming were deduced from the DNA. The sample lists fewer than 90,000 clones, approximately 90% occurring once. Trimming pared 7 bases from V and 3 bases from J, leaving 7 bases between. The germline gives CDR1 KGHDR, CDR2 SFDVKD. This CDR3 spans 12 amino acids. The receptor comes from a woman older than 75 with active COVID-19. The chain has TRBV24-1 and TRBJ2-3; D gene unclear. Sequencing input: peripheral blood. CDR3 sequence: CATSSFTDTQYF. In nucleotides, the CDR3 is TGTGCCACCAGCTCCTTTACAGATACGCAGTATTTT.